This TCR beta chain derives from a study of regulatory T cells in long-lasting Graves disease. Libraries of TCR beta came from iRepertoire HTBI primers plus Arm-PCR of CDR3 regions. MiXCR was run by TCRdb on the multiplex PCR reads, yielding one entry per CDR3 protein. The sample records around 460,000 distinct CDR3 sequences, about a fifth being singletons. Notes on this clonotype: A much larger clone lies a single base off, so this may be a read error.

CDR3 length: 13 amino acids. The germline V gene has CDR1 SGHRS and CDR2 YFSETQ. The time point was: persistent/refractory GD, antithyroid drugs over 5 years with positive TRAb. Scientists built the TCR library using RNA that was extracted from PBMCs. This chain links TRBV5-1 with TRBJ1-2, with D perhaps matching TRBD1 (5 bases). The material was peripheral blood mononuclear cells (PBMCs), obtained when the disease was refractory, from a patient treated with antithyroid drugs. The receptor's source is a female donor with Graves disease. The CDR3 DNA reads TGCGCCAGCAGAAGGACACATCTGGGTGGCCACACCTTC. Protein: CASRRTHLGGHTF.